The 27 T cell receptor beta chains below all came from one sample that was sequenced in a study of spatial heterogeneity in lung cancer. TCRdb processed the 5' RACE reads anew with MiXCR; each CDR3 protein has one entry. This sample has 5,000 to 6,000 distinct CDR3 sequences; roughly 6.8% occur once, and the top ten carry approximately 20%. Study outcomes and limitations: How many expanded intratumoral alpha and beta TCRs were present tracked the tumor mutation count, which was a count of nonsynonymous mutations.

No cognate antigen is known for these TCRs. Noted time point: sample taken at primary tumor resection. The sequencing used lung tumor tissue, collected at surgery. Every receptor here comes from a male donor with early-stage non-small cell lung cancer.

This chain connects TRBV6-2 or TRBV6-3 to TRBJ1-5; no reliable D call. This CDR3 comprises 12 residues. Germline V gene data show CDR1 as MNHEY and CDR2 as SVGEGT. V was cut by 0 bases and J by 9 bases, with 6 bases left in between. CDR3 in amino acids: CASSYSVGPQHF. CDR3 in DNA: TGTGCCAGCAGTTACTCGGTCGGGCCCCAGCATTTT.

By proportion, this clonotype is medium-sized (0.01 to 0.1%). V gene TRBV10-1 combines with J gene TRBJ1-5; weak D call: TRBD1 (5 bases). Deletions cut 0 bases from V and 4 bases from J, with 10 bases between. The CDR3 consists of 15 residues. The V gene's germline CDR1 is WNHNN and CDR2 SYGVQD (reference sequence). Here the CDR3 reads CASSESGRVNQPQHF. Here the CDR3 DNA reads TGCGCCAGCAGTGAGTCGGGCAGGGTAAATCAGCCCCAGCATTTT.

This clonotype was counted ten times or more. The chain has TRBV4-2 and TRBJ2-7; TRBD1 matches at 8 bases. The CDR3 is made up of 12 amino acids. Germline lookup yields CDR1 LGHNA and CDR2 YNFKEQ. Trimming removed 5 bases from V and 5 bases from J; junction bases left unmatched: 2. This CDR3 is CASSLDRDEQYF. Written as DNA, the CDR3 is TGTGCCAGCAGCTTGGACAGGGACGAGCAGTACTTC.

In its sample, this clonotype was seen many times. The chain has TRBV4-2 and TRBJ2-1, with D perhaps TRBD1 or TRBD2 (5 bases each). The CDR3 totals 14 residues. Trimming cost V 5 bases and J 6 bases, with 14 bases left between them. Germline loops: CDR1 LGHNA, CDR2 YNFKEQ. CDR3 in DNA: TGTGCCAGCAGCTCACAGGACTCGCTCAATGAGCAGTTCTTC. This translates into CASSSQDSLNEQFF.

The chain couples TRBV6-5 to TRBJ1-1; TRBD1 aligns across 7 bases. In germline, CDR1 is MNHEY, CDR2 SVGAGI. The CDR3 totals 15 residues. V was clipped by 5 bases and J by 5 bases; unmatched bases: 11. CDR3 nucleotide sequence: TGTGCCAGCAGTCCCCGACAGGGCTGGGGTACTGAAGCTTTCTTT. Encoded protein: CASSPRQGWGTEAFF.

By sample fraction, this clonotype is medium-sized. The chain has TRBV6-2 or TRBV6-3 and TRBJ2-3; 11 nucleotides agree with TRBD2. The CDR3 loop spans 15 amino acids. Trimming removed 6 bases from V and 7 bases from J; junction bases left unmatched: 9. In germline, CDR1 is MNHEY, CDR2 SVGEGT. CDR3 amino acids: CASSRGTSGSHTQYF. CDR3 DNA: TGTGCCAGCAGCCGAGGGACTAGCGGATCACATACGCAGTATTTT.

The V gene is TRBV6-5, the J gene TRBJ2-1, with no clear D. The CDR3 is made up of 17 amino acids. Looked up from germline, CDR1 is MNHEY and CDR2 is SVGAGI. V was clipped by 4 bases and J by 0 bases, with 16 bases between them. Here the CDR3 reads CASSLEWGPISYNEQFF. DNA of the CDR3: TGTGCCAGCAGTTTGGAGTGGGGTCCTATCTCCTACAATGAGCAGTTCTTC.

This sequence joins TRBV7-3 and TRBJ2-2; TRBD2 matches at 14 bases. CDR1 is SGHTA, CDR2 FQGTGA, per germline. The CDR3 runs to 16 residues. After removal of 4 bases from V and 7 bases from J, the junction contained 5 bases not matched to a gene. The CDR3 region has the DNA TGTGCCAGCAGCTCCCGACTAGCGGGAGGGAGCGGGGAGCTGTTTTTT. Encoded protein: CASSSRLAGGSGELFF.

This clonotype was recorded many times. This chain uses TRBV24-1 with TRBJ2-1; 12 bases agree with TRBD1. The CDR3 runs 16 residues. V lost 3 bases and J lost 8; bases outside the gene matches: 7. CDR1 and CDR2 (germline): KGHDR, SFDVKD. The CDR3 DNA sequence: TGTGCCACCAGTGATGGGGGACAGGGGGCGCGGGATGAGCAGTTCTTC. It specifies CATSDGGQGARDEQFF.

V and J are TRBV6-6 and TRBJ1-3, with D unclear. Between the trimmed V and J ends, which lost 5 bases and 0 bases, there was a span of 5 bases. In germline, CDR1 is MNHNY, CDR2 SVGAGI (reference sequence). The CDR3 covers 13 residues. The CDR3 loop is CASSDNSGNTIYF. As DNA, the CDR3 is TGTGCCAGCAGTGACAACTCTGGAAACACCATATATTTT.

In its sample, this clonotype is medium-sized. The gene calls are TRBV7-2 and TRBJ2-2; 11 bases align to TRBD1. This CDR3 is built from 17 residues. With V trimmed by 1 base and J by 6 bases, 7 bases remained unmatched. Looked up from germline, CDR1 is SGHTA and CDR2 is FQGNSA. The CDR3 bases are TGTGCCAGCAGCTTAGACTGGACAGGGGGCCTATCCGGGGAGCTGTTTTTT. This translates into CASSLDWTGGLSGELFF.

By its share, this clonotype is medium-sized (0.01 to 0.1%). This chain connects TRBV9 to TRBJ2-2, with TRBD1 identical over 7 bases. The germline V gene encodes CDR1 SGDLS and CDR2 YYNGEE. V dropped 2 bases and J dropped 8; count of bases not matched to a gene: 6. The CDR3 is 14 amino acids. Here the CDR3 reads CASSVRTGQGELFF. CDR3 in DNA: TGTGCCAGCAGCGTTAGGACAGGTCAAGGGGAGCTGTTTTTT. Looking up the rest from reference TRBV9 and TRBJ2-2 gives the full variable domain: DSGVTQTPKHLITATGQRVTLRCSPRSGDLSVYWYQQSLDQGLQFLIQYYNGEERAKGNILERFSAQQFPDLHSELNLSSLELGDSALYFCASSVRTGQGELFFGEGSRLTVL.

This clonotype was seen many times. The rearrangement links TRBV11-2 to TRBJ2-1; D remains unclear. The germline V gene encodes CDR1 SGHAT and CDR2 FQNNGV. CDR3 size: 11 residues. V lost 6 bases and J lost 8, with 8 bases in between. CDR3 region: CASSFVDEQFF. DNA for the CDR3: TGTGCCAGCAGTTTTGTCGATGAGCAGTTCTTC.

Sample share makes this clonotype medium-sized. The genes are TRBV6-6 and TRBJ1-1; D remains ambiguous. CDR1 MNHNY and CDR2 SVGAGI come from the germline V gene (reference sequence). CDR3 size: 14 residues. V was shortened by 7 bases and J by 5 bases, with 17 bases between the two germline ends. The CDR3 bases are TGTGCCAGCACCACGGACGGACTGGGGACTGAAGCTTTCTTT. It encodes CASTTDGLGTEAFF.

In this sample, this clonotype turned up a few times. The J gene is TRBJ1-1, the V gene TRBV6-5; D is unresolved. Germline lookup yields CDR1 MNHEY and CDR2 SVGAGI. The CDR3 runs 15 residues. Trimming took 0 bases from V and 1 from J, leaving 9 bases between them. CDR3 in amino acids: CASSYSFMENTEAFF. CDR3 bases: TGTGCCAGCAGTTACTCGTTCATGGAGAACACTGAAGCTTTCTTT.

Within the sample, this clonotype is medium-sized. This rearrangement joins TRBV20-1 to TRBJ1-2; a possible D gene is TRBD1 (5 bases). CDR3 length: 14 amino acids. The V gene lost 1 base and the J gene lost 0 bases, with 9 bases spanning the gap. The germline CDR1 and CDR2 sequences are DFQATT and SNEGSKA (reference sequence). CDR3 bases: TGCAGTGCTAGAGCGGGGGAAGCTAACTATGGCTACACCTTC. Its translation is CSARAGEANYGYTF.

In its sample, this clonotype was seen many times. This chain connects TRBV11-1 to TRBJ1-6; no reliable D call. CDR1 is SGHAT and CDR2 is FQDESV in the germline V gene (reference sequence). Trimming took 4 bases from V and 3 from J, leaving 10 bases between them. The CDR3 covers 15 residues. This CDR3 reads CASSSGRNYNSPLHF. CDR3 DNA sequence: TGTGCCAGCAGCTCCGGACGAAACTATAATTCACCCCTCCACTTT. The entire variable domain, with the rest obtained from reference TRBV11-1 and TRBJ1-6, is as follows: EAEVAQSPRYKITEKSQAVAFWCDPISGHATLYWYRQILGQGPELLVQFQDESVVDDSQLPKDRFSAERLKGVDSTLKIQPAELGDSAMYLCASSSGRNYNSPLHFGNGTRLTVT.

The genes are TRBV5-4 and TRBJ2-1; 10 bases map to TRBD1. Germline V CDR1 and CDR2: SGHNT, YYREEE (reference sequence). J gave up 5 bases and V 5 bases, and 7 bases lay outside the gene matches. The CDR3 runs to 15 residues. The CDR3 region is CASSPRQGAHNEQFF. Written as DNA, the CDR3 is TGTGCCAGCAGTCCTCGACAGGGGGCCCACAATGAGCAGTTCTTC.

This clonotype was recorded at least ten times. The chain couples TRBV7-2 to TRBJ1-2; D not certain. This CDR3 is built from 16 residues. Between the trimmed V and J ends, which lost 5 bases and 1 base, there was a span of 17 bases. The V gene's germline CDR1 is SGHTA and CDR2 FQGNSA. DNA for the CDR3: TGTGCCAGCAGCCCCCTCCGGGGAGATGGTAACTATGGCTACACCTTC. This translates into CASSPLRGDGNYGYTF.

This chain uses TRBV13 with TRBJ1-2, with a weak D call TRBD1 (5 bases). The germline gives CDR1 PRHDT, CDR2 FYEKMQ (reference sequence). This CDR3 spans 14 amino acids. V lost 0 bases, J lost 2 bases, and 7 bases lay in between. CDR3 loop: CASSLGTGNYGYTF. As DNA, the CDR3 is TGTGCCAGCAGCTTAGGAACAGGCAACTATGGCTACACCTTC.

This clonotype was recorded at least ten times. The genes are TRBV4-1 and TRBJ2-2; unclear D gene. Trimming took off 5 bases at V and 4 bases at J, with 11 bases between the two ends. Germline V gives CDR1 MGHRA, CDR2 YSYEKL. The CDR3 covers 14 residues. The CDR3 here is CASSSQAITGELFF. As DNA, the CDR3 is TGCGCCAGCAGCAGTCAGGCAATCACCGGGGAGCTGTTTTTT.

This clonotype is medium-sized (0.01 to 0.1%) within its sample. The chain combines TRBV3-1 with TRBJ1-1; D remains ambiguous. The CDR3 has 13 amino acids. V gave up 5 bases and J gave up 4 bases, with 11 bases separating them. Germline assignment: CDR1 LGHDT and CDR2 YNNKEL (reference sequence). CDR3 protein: CASSTTLRTEAFF. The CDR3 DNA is TGTGCCAGCAGCACCACCCTACGCACTGAAGCTTTCTTT. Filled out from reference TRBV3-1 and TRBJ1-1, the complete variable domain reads DTAVSQTPKYLVTQMGNDKSIKCEQNLGHDTMYWYKQDSKKFLKIMFSYNNKELIINETVPNRFSPKSPDKAHLNLHINSLELGDSAVYFCASSTTLRTEAFFGQGTRLTVV.

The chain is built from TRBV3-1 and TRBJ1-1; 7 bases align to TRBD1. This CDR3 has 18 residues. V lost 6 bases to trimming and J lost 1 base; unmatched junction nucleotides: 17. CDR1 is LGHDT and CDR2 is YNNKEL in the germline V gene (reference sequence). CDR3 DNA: TGTGCCAGCAGTTTCACTCCACAGGGGAGAGGAAGGAACACTGAAGCTTTCTTT. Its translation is CASSFTPQGRGRNTEAFF.

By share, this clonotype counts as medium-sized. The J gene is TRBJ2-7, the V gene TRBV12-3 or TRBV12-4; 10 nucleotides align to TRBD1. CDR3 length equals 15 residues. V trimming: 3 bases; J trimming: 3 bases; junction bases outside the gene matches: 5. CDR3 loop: CASSLAGQGHYEQYF. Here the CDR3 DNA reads TGTGCCAGCAGTTTGGCGGGACAGGGGCACTACGAGCAGTACTTC.

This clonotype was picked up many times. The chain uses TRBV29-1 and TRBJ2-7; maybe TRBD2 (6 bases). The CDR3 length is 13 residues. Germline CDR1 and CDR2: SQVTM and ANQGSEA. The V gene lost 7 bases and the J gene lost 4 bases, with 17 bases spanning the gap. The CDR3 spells CSGGSGEGYEQYF. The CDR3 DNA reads TGCAGCGGGGGGTCGGGAGAAGGATACGAGCAGTACTTC.

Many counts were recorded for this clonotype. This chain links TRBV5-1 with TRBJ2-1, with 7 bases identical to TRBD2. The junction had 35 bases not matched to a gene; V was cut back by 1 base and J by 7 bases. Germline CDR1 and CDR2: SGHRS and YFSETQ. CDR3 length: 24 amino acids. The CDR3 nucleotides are TGCGCCAGCAGCTTGTTCGGTTTAAGGACTCAAGAGATTTCCCGCGGGAGAATTGCAAATGAGCAGTTCTTC. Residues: CASSLFGLRTQEISRGRIANEQFF. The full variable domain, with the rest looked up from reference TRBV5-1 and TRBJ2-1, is KAGVTQTPRYLIKTRGQQVTLSCSPISGHRSVSWYQQTPGQGLQFLFEYFSETQRNKGNFPGRFSGRQFSNSRSEMNVSTLELGDSALYLCASSLFGLRTQEISRGRIANEQFFGPGTRLTVL.

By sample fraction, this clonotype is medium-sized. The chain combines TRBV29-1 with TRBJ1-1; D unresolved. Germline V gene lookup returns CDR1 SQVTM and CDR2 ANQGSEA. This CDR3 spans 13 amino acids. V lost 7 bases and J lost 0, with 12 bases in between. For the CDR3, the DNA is TGCAGCGCCCGCCAGCCGATGAACACTGAAGCTTTCTTT. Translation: CSARQPMNTEAFF.